A single sample gave rise to the 20 T cell receptor beta chains below, sequenced in a study of T cell repertoires in cytomegalovirus infection. TCRdb itself ran the reads through MiXCR, one entry per CDR3 protein. The profile shows roughly 500,000 distinct CDR3 sequences, 30% to 35% of them singletons. Antigens for these TCRs are unknown. Sequenced here: cultured PBMCs, sampled from culture after CMV antigen stimulation. Receptors were obtained from a human donor in good health (CMV status not recorded). Some clones in this sample may be carry-over from other donors' samples.

This clonotype appeared many times. CDR3 sequence: CASSLGPELVKNSYEQYF. The DNA of the CDR3 is TGTGCCAGCAGCTTAGGTCCCGAATTAGTAAAGAACTCCTACGAGCAGTACTTC. The V and J genes are TRBV7-2 and TRBJ2-7; no firm D call. The V gene's germline CDR1 is SGHTA and CDR2 FQGNSA. This CDR3 spans 18 amino acids. V lost 1 base and J lost 0, with 19 bases in between.

CDR3 sequence (DNA): TGTGCCAGCAGCTCGGGACAGAGAGATGGCTACACCTTC. Translating it yields CASSSGQRDGYTF. The rearrangement uses TRBV7-9 and TRBJ1-2; TRBD1 matches at 7 bases. Germline-derived CDR1 and CDR2 are SEHNR and FQNEAQ (reference sequence). This CDR3 has 13 amino acids. J gave up 6 bases and V 4 bases, and 5 bases lay outside the gene matches. Complete variable domain (other parts from reference TRBV7-9 and TRBJ1-2): DTGVSQNPRHKITKRGQNVTFRCDPISEHNRLYWYRQTLGQGPEFLTYFQNEAQLEKSRLLSDRFSAERPKGSFSTLEIQRTEQGDSAMYLCASSSGQRDGYTFGSGTRLTVV.

This chain uses TRBV5-5 with TRBJ2-7; no reliable D call. The CDR3 covers 14 residues. The V and J ends lost 1 base and 2 bases respectively, with 10 bases between them. The germline V gene has CDR1 SGHKS and CDR2 YYEKEE (reference sequence). DNA for the CDR3: TGTGCCAGCAGCTTGTCGGCCAGCCCCTACGAGCAGTACTTC. Residues: CASSLSASPYEQYF.

The genes are TRBV4-1 and TRBJ1-1; the D is unclear. CDR1 and CDR2 from the germline V gene are MGHRA and YSYEKL. Trimming cost V 1 base and J 8 bases, with 14 bases left between them. CDR3 size: 14 residues. The CDR3 protein is CASSQGPAMIEAFF. As DNA, the CDR3 is TGCGCCAGCAGCCAAGGGCCCGCAATGATCGAAGCTTTCTTT.

The rearrangement links TRBV12-3 or TRBV12-4 to TRBJ1-4; D is perhaps TRBD1 (6 bases). V lost 5 bases and J lost 3, with 13 bases in between. The CDR3 is 15 residues long. In nucleotides, the CDR3 is TGTGCCAGCAGTCCAACAGGGCGACCTAATGAAAAACTGTTTTTT. Translating it yields CASSPTGRPNEKLFF.

This clonotype was seen a few times. This chain joins TRBV12-3 or TRBV12-4 and TRBJ2-1; 7 nucleotides align to TRBD2. V gave up 4 bases and J gave up 16 bases; unmatched junction bases: 16. This CDR3 region has 14 residues. CDR3 loop: CASSSQGGRGRTFF. The CDR3 DNA sequence: TGTGCCAGCAGTTCCCAGGGAGGGCGGGGTAGAACCTTCTTC.

The chain has TRBV7-8 and TRBJ1-6; no reliable D call. The CDR3 consists of 14 residues. Germline V gene lookup returns CDR1 SGHVS and CDR2 FQNEAQ. Between the trimmed V and J ends, which lost 2 bases and 6 bases, there was a span of 8 bases. As DNA, the CDR3 is TGTGCCAGCAGCTTACTCCCAATTAATTCACCCCTCCACTTT. This encodes CASSLLPINSPLHF.

This clonotype was seen at least ten times. J is TRBJ2-3 and V is TRBV10-3; D is possibly TRBD1 or TRBD2 (5 bases each). This CDR3 contains 15 residues. The V gene's germline CDR1 is ENHRY and CDR2 SYGVKD. V was clipped by 9 bases and J by 0 bases, with 16 bases between them. The CDR3 protein is CAIRGGLSSTDTQYF. The CDR3 coding sequence is TGTGCCATAAGGGGTGGACTGTCTAGCACAGATACGCAGTATTTT.

This clonotype has a handful of counts. The chain has TRBV4-2 and TRBJ2-3, with TRBD1 identical over 9 bases. V lost 1 base to trimming and J lost 3 bases; unmatched junction nucleotides: 8. The CDR3 consists of 17 residues. Germline V lookup: CDR1 LGHNA, CDR2 YNFKEQ. The CDR3 DNA follows: TGTGCCAGCAGCCAAGTGGGGACAGGGATGAATACAGATACGCAGTATTTT. Translation: CASSQVGTGMNTDTQYF.

The chain combines TRBV7-4 with TRBJ2-5, with 9 bases identical to TRBD1. Germline V gene lookup returns CDR1 SGHVT and CDR2 SQSDAQ. Trimming removed 4 bases from V and 0 bases from J; junction bases left unmatched: 15. The CDR3 has 19 amino acids. The CDR3 sequence is CASSSPPGQGFKYQETQYF. The CDR3 DNA reads TGTGCCAGCAGCTCCCCACCGGGACAGGGTTTTAAGTACCAAGAGACCCAGTACTTC.

V is TRBV11-2 and J is TRBJ2-1, with unresolved D. Trimming took off 1 base at V and 12 bases at J, with 7 bases between the two ends. The CDR3 consists of 11 residues. Germline CDR1 SGHAT, CDR2 FQNNGV. The CDR3 region is CASSLGGRQFF. CDR3 DNA: TGTGCCAGCAGCTTAGGTGGACGGCAGTTCTTC.

This clonotype was counted only a few times. CDR3 in DNA: TGTGCCAGCAGCTTAGCGCGGACTAGCGGGAGAGCGGAGACCCAGTACTTC. Its translation is CASSLARTSGRAETQYF. The rearrangement uses TRBV7-8 and TRBJ2-5; 13 bases are shared with TRBD2. This CDR3 contains 17 residues. V was pared by 0 bases and J by 5 bases, with 6 bases of the junction left unmatched. CDR1 is SGHVS, CDR2 FQNEAQ, per germline.

The V and J genes are TRBV4-2 and TRBJ2-7, with 10 bases lining up with TRBD2. Germline CDR1 LGHNA, CDR2 YNFKEQ. The ends lost 0 bases at V and 5 bases at J; junction bases unmatched: 7. CDR3 size: 16 residues. In nucleotides, the CDR3 is TGTGCCAGCAGCCAAGATAGGGCTAGCGGGAGCAACGAGCAGTACTTC. This encodes CASSQDRASGSNEQYF.

The chain is built from TRBV5-1 and TRBJ1-3, with D uncertain. This CDR3 has 15 residues. V was clipped by 1 base and J by 7 bases, with 15 bases between them. The germline V gene encodes CDR1 SGHRS and CDR2 YFSETQ. CDR3 bases: TGCGCCAGCAGCTTGCGGGAAGCTGATAGTAACACCATATATTTT. Protein sequence: CASSLREADSNTIYF. Complete variable domain (other parts from reference TRBV5-1 and TRBJ1-3): KAGVTQTPRYLIKTRGQQVTLSCSPISGHRSVSWYQQTPGQGLQFLFEYFSETQRNKGNFPGRFSGRQFSNSRSEMNVSTLELGDSALYLCASSLREADSNTIYFGEGSWLTVV.

This clonotype was counted between two and nine times. The chain joins TRBV12-3 or TRBV12-4 to TRBJ2-2; D uncertain. This CDR3 is 13 amino acids long. Deletions cut 3 bases from V and 7 bases from J, with 9 bases between. CDR3 amino acids: CASSFIGGGELFF. DNA for the CDR3: TGTGCCAGCAGTTTTATCGGTGGCGGGGAGCTGTTTTTT.

V is TRBV6-5 and J is TRBJ1-5; a possible D gene is TRBD1 (6 bases). The CDR3 covers 15 residues. V was pared by 2 bases and J by 6 bases, with 14 bases between. From germline, CDR1 is MNHEY and CDR2 SVGAGI. The CDR3 DNA follows: TGTGCCAGCAGTTACGGGGGGGCCGCCGGTCAGCCCCAGCATTTT. It codes for CASSYGGAAGQPQHF.

The sample holds many counts of this clonotype. The gene calls are TRBV7-8 and TRBJ1-1, with no clear D. Trimming left V 8 bases short and J 6 bases short, with 19 bases between. This CDR3 comprises 14 residues. CDR1 is SGHVS, CDR2 FQNEAQ, per germline. Written as DNA, the CDR3 is TGTGCCAGCGGCAGGACTCTTTCGCCGCCTGAAGCTTTCTTT. Its protein is CASGRTLSPPEAFF. The full variable domain, with the rest looked up from reference TRBV7-8 and TRBJ1-1, is GAGVSQSPRYKVAKRGQDVALRCDPISGHVSLFWYQQALGQGPEFLTYFQNEAQLDKSGLPSDRFFAERPEGSVSTLKIQRTQQEDSAVYLCASGRTLSPPEAFFGQGTRLTVV.

This chain uses TRBV6-5 with TRBJ2-5; D ambiguous. Trimming left V 8 bases short and J 0 bases short, with 13 bases between. Germline V lookup: CDR1 MNHEY, CDR2 SVGAGI. The CDR3 has 14 amino acids. The DNA of the CDR3 is TGTGCCAGCGGTAACAGCCAATACCAAGAGACCCAGTACTTC. Its protein product is CASGNSQYQETQYF.

The chain recombines TRBV19 with TRBJ2-2, with TRBD2 identical over 14 bases. V shed 3 bases, J shed 2 bases, and the junction held 8 bases outside the gene matches. Germline V gene lookup returns CDR1 LNHDA and CDR2 SQIVND (reference sequence). CDR3 length equals 19 residues. CDR3: CASSIQTSGRVSNTGELFF. As DNA, the CDR3 is TGTGCCAGTAGTATTCAGACTAGCGGGAGGGTCTCTAACACCGGGGAGCTGTTTTTT.

J is TRBJ1-4 and V is TRBV7-3; D is perhaps TRBD1 (5 bases). CDR1 is SGHTA and CDR2 is FQGTGA in the germline V gene. The CDR3 consists of 15 residues. V lost 5 bases and J lost 4, with 14 bases in between. CDR3: CASSPLQGLNEKLFF. CDR3 in DNA: TGTGCCAGCAGCCCGCTCCAGGGCCTTAATGAAAAACTGTTTTTT.